This T cell receptor (beta chain) was obtained from a study of blood T cell repertoires in COVID-19. The wider study: Both acute and convalescent COVID-19 samples were obtained from the United States, Italy and Spain. The cDNA or gDNA used as material had been derived from T cells, B-cell-depleted T cells, or PBMCs.

The CDR3 covers 15 residues. Germline lookup yields CDR1 SGHNT and CDR2 YYREEE (reference sequence). J was trimmed by 3 bases and V by 3 bases; bases with no gene match: 8. Original analysis: The authors estimated nucleated cell counts from reference gene primer amplification. The table came from immunoSEQ multiplex PCR; TCRdb's copy has only in-frame clones and leaves some out. From that table come the V and J calls and clone size; the DNA was used to work out D and trimming. This sample has about 140,000 clones, with 88% found just once. The chain joins TRBV5-4 to TRBJ2-7, with 8 bases identical to TRBD2. This clonotype was sampled from a man in his 70s with acute or convalescent COVID-19. The sequencing sample was made of peripheral blood. CDR3 amino acids: CASSSKAGAGYEQYF. The CDR3 DNA reads as TGTGCCAGCAGCTCTAAAGCGGGGGCGGGCTACGAGCAGTACTTC.